The clone carrying this T cell receptor beta chain was seen a handful of times. Its antigen is currently unknown. A multiplex PCR was run with 60 Vbeta primers and 13 Jbeta primers. TCRdb keeps only in-frame clones here, not all; method: immunoSEQ multiplex PCR. The repertoire includes about 200,000 clones, 70% of them detected once, and 2.6% sits in the top ten. The V and J ends lost 1 base and 7 bases respectively, with 13 bases between them. The CDR3 consists of 14 residues. CDR1 KGHSH and CDR2 LQKENI come from the germline V gene. The entry originates in a study of cytomegalovirus exposure and HLA in healthy donors. The study, taken as a whole, reports: Analyses of presence and absence presupposed an approximately uniform sequencing depth across donors. According to an earlier analysis, most TCR beta V segments yielded productive rearrangements about 90% or about 30% of the time. A later analysis revealed that TCR association rates differed between HLA loci, peaking at DRB1 and bottoming out at HLA-C.

What was sequenced was PBMCs. The receptor comes from a man aged 35 to 55 in good health and CMV-seropositive. The chain joins TRBV18 to TRBJ1-2, with D possibly matching TRBD1 (5 bases). CDR3 nucleotide sequence: TGTGCCAGCTCACCACTGGCAGGGCTTTTTGGCTACACCTTC. Protein product: CASSPLAGLFGYTF.